This T cell receptor (beta chain) was retrieved from a study of OX40 agonist ivuxolimab in advanced cancers. The junction had 0 bases not matched to a gene; V was cut back by 6 bases and J by 4 bases. The CDR3 length is 13 residues. The germline V gene has CDR1 ENHRY and CDR2 SYGVKD. Profiled with immunoSEQ multiplex PCR; TCRdb holds only in-frame clones, not every one. The sample shows some 45,000 clones, approximately 83% of them seen only once. Sampling times: baseline, cycle 4 day 1, cycle 7 day 1. The sequencing used CD4+ or CD8+ T cells sorted from blood, collected in a trial of the OX40 agonist ivuxolimab. The source of this sequence is an adult with an advanced solid tumor such as melanoma, head and neck, liver or kidney cancer. V gene TRBV10-3 combines with J gene TRBJ2-7; 13 bases line up with TRBD2. CDR3 DNA sequence: TGTGCCATCAGGACTAGCGGGGGGTACGAGCAGTACTTC. Encoded protein: CAIRTSGGYEQYF.